The present T cell receptor beta chain was sequenced within a study of T cell responses to AZD1222 COVID-19 vaccine. Study at large: Pooled together were second doses at about 4 or about 12 weeks. The study's findings and limits: The repertoires were collected only after the peak T cell response. Spike was spanned by vaccine-associated CD4 TCRs, with dominance at 160-218 and 743-854.

V gave up 5 bases and J gave up 4 bases; unmatched junction bases: 4. This CDR3 has 15 residues. Germline V gives CDR1 SGHTA, CDR2 FQGNSA. Notes on this clone: Its antigen is not known.

This table comes from immunoSEQ multiplex PCR, and its TCRdb copy is limited to in-frame clones, with some not included. Of under 150,000 clones in the sample, approximately 90% were seen once. The rearrangement uses TRBV7-2 and TRBJ2-7; TRBD2 matches at 14 bases. This sequence was found in an adult in good health. Sample: peripheral blood, taken on day 0 of AZD1222 vaccination. The CDR3 reads CASSRTSGGRYEQYF. CDR3 coding DNA: TGTGCCAGCAGCCGGACTAGCGGGGGGCGGTACGAGCAGTACTTC. Using reference TRBV7-2 and TRBJ2-7 for the parts outside the CDR3, the full variable domain is GAGVSQSPSNKVTEKGKDVELRCDPISGHTALYWYRQSLGQGLEFLIYFQGNSAPDKSGLPSDRFSAERTGGSVSTLTIQRTQQEDSAVYLCASSRTSGGRYEQYFGPGTRLTVT.